This entry lists 8 T cell receptor beta chains sequenced from one sample in a study of patients and donors after allogeneic stem cell transplantation. A single record per CDR3 protein comes from TCRdb applying MiXCR to the RT-PCR reads. The sample includes 150,000 to 200,000 distinct CDR3 sequences, 24% of them seen just once. Sequencing was done on a sample of blood, either unsorted or a sorted T cell fraction (not recorded which). Receptors originate from a human donor who was either an allogeneic HSCT recipient or a stem cell or donor lymphocyte infusion donor (not recorded which). It is not recorded whose cells these are; they may come from a transplant donor.

CDR3 nucleotide sequence: TGTGCCAGCACTCCTGGGTATAGCAATCAGCCCCAGCATTTT. Amino acid sequence: CASTPGYSNQPQHF. This sequence joins TRBV2 and TRBJ1-5; D unresolved. Germline CDR1 and CDR2: SNHLY and FYNNEI. The V end was cut by 7 bases, the J end by 0 bases, with 10 bases between. The CDR3 runs 14 residues.

The chain joins TRBV5-1 to TRBJ2-2, with 12 bases aligning to TRBD2. Trimming took 4 bases from V and 2 from J; bases not matched to a gene: 6. Per the germline V gene, CDR1 is SGHRS and CDR2 is YFSETQ. CDR3 size: 17 residues. For the CDR3, the DNA is TGCGCCAGCAGCCCTGGGACTAGCGGGCATAACACCGGGGAGCTGTTTTTT. It encodes CASSPGTSGHNTGELFF.

The sample holds a few counts of this clonotype. The chain is built from TRBV11-2 and TRBJ2-1, with a tentative D call TRBD2 (6 bases). Germline lookup yields CDR1 SGHAT and CDR2 FQNNGV. The CDR3 is made up of 17 amino acids. Trimming removed 2 bases at V and 5 bases at J, with 19 bases between. The CDR3, as DNA: TGTGCCAGCAGCTTATCCTCACTGGGAGGTCCCAACAATGAGCAGTTCTTC. Protein: CASSLSSLGGPNNEQFF.

The V and J genes are TRBV24-1 and TRBJ1-1, with a tentative D call TRBD1 (5 bases). CDR1 and CDR2 (germline): KGHDR, SFDVKD. The CDR3 runs to 12 residues. V was trimmed by 10 bases and J by 5 bases, leaving 13 bases between them. The CDR3 here is CATGSWGTEAFF. In nucleotides, the CDR3 is TGTGCCACTGGGAGCTGGGGGACTGAAGCTTTCTTT.

The rearrangement links TRBV20-1 to TRBJ1-2; D is possibly TRBD1 (5 bases). The CDR3 consists of 12 residues. CDR1 is DFQATT and CDR2 is SNEGSKA in the germline V gene (reference sequence). Trimming took 0 bases from V and 8 from J, leaving 10 bases between them. The CDR3 reads CSARDRDSGYTF. The CDR3, as DNA: TGCAGTGCTAGAGATCGGGACTCGGGCTACACCTTC.

The genes are TRBV7-9 and TRBJ2-7; D is possibly TRBD2 (5 bases). Trimming removed 4 bases at V and 2 bases at J, with 15 bases between. The CDR3 totals 15 residues. CDR1 and CDR2 from the germline V gene are SEHNR and FQNEAQ (reference sequence). CDR3: CASSSRAGSPYEQYF. In nucleotides, the CDR3 is TGTGCCAGCAGCTCACGGGCGGGCTCGCCCTACGAGCAGTACTTC.

The rearrangement uses TRBV27 and TRBJ2-7; perhaps TRBD1 as D (6 bases). Germline V gene lookup returns CDR1 MNHEY and CDR2 SMNVEV (reference sequence). This CDR3 is 11 amino acids long. Trimming took off 8 bases at V and 6 bases at J, with 11 bases between the two ends. Here the CDR3 reads CASGPGVEQYF. The CDR3 coding sequence is TGTGCCAGCGGGCCAGGGGTCGAGCAGTACTTC.

This clonotype was counted between two and nine times. This chain uses TRBV5-1 with TRBJ1-2; D uncertain. The germline CDR1 and CDR2 sequences are SGHRS and YFSETQ. The CDR3 is 13 residues long. V was shortened by 0 bases and J by 1 base, with 4 bases between the two germline ends. CDR3 DNA: TGCGCCAGCAGCTTGGAGGTTAACTATGGCTACACCTTC. Amino acid sequence: CASSLEVNYGYTF. The full variable domain, its missing parts supplied by reference TRBV5-1 and TRBJ1-2, is KAGVTQTPRYLIKTRGQQVTLSCSPISGHRSVSWYQQTPGQGLQFLFEYFSETQRNKGNFPGRFSGRQFSNSRSEMNVSTLELGDSALYLCASSLEVNYGYTFGSGTRLTVV.